This T cell receptor beta chain was documented in a study of CD8+CD57+ T cells in acquired aplastic anemia. This CDR3 is built from 16 residues. The V gene end was trimmed by 6 bases and the J gene end by 2 bases; junction bases not matched to a gene: 6. The template used for profiling TCR beta VDJ and CDR3 was genomic DNA. TCRdb independently ran MiXCR on the reads; one entry per CDR3 protein. The data show approximately 70,000 distinct CDR3 sequences, around 50% seen once. This clonotype was seen at least ten times. The sequence was collected from a human donor in good health, serving as a control. The gene calls are TRBV12-3 or TRBV12-4 and TRBJ2-2; 10 bases are shared with TRBD2. Sequencing input: sorted CD4+, CD8+, or CD8+CD57+ T cells (not recorded which) from PBMCs. The CDR3 reads CASSPRTSGNTGELFF. CDR3 in DNA: TGTGCCAGCAGCCCCAGGACTAGCGGCAACACCGGGGAGCTGTTTTTT.